This T cell receptor beta chain is drawn from a study of glioma-infiltrating T cells after dendritic cell vaccination. All glioblastoma patients lacked an isocitrate dehydrogenase mutation. TCRdb keeps only in-frame clones here, not all; method: immunoSEQ multiplex PCR. The table lists about 82,000 clones, about 90% of them singletons. Trimming took off 1 base at V and 3 bases at J, with 7 bases between the two ends. The CDR3 length is 12 residues. Germline CDR1 and CDR2: GTSNPN and SVGIG (reference sequence). Sequenced material: blood, taken before dendritic cell vaccination. The receptor's source is a human donor with glioblastoma. This chain joins TRBV30 and TRBJ2-7; D is unclear. The DNA of the CDR3 is TGTGCCTGGAGTGACCAGAACTACGAGCAGTACTTC. Translating it yields CAWSDQNYEQYF.